A selection of T cell receptor beta chains follows, all from one sample in a study of T cell responses to AZD1222 COVID-19 vaccine. Profiling relied on immunoSEQ multiplex PCR, and the TCRdb table lists in-frame clones only, not all of them. The data hold 200,000 or so clones, with roughly 93% observed a single time. Specimen: peripheral blood, collected on day 0 of AZD1222 vaccination. These receptors all come from an adult in good health. Both conserved end residues are part of each CDR3. The D gene is left open where the match is weak. Size values are once, few and many counts, or a class for expanded clones, and some rows have none.

j_call v_call d_call clone_size cdr3_nt cdr3_aa
TRBJ2-1 TRBV7-3 NA NA TGTGCCAGCAGCTTAATGATTGGGGGGTACAATGAGCAGTTCTTC CASSLMIGGYNEQFF
TRBJ1-1 TRBV24-1 NA NA TGTGCCACCAGGACACAGGGGAACACTGAAGCTTTCTTT CATRTQGNTEAFF
TRBJ1-1 TRBV6-2/TRBV6-3 NA NA TGTGCCAGCAGTTATTGGAGGGAGAACACTGAAGCTTTCTTT CASSYWRENTEAFF
TRBJ1-1 TRBV19 TRBD1 NA TGTGCCAGTGGGACAGGGGGCGCGGGCACTGAAGCTTTCTTT CASGTGGAGTEAFF
TRBJ1-1 TRBV7-9 NA NA TGTGCCAGCAGCTTATATGCAGGGTTAGCTGAAGCTTTCTTT CASSLYAGLAEAFF
TRBJ2-7 TRBV21-1 NA once TGTGCCAGCAGTCCCAAGAATGGTGAGCAGTACTTC CASSPKNGEQYF
TRBJ1-5 TRBV9 NA NA TGTGCCAGCTCCAAGGGAGGGGGGGTTGGCAATCAGCCCCAGCATTTT CASSKGGGVGNQPQHF
TRBJ2-7 TRBV19 NA NA TGTGCCAGTAGTATCGGGGGAAGCCGGCCGGCTTCCTACGAGCAGTACTTC CASSIGGSRPASYEQYF
TRBJ1-5 TRBV2 NA once TGTGCCAGCAGTGCCGAGACTAATAGCAATCAGCCCCAGCATTTT CASSAETNSNQPQHF
TRBJ2-5 TRBV27 TRBD2 NA TGTGCCAGCAGTCCTCGAGGGCTAGCGGGGAGGCGAATACAAGAGACCCAGTACTTC CASSPRGLAGRRIQETQYF